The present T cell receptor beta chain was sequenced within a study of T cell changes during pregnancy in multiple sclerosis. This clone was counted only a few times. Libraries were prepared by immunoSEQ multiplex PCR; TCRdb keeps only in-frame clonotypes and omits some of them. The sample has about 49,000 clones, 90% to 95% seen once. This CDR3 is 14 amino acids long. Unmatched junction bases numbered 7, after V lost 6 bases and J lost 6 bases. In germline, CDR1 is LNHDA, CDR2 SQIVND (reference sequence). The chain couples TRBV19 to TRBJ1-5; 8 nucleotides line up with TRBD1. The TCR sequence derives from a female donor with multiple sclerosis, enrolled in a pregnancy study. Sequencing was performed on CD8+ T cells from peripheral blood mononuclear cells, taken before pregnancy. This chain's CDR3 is CASREQGDSQPQHF. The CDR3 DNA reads TGTGCCAGTAGAGAACAGGGGGATTCTCAGCCCCAGCATTTT.